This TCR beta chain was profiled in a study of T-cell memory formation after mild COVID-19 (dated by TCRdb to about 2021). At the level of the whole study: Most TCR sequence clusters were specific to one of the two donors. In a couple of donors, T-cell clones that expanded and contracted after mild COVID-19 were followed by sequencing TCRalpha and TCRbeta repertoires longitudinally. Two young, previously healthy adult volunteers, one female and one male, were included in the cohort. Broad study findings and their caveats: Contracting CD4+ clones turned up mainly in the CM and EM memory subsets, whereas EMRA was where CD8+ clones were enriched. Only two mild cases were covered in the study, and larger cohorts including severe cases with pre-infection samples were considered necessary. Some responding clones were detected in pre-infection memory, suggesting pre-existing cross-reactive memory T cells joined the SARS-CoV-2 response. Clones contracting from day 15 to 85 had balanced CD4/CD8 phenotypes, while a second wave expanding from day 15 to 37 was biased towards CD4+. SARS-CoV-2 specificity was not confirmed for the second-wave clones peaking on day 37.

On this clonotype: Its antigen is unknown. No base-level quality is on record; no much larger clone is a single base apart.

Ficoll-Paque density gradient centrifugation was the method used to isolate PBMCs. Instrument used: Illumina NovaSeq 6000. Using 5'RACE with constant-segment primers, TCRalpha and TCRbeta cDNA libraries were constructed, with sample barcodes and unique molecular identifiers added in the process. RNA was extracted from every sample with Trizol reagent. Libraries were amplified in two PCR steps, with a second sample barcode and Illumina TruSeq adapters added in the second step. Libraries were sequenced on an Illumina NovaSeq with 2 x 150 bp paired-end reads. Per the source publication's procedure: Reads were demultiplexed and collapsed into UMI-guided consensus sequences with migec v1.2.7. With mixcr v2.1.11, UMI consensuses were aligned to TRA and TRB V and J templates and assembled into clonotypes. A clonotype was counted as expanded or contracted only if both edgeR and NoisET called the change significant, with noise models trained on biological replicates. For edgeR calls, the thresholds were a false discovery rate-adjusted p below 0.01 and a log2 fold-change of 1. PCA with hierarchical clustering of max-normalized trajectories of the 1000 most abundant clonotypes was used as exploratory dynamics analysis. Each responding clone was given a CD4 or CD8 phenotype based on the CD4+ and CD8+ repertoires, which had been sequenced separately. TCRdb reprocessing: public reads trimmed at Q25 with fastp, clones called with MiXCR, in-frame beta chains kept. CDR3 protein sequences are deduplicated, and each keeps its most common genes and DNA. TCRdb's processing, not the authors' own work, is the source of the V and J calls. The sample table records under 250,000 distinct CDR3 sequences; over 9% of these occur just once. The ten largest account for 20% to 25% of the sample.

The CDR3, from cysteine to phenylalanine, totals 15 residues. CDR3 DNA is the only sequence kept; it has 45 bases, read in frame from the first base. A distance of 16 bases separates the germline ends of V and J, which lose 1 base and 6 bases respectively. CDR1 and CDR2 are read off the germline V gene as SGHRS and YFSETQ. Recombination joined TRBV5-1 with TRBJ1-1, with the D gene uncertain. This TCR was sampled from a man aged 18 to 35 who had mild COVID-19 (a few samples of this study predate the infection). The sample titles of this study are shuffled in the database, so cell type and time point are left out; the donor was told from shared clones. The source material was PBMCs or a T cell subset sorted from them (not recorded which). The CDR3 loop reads CASSLYGEGASEAFF. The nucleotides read TGCGCCAGCAGCTTGTACGGGGAGGGTGCTTCTGAAGCTTTCTTT.